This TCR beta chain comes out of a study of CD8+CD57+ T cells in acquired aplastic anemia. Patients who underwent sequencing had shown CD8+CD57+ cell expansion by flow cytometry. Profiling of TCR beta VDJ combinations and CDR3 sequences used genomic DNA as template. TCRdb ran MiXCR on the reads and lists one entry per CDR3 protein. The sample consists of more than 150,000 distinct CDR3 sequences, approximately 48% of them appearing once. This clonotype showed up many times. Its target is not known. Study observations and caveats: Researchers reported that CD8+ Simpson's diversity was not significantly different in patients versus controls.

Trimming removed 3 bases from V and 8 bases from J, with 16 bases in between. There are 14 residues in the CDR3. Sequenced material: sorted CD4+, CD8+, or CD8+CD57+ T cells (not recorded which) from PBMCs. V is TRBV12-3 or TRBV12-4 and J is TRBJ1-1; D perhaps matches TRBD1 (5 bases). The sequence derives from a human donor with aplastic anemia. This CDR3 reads CASSLSGQSDEAFF. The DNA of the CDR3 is TGTGCCAGCAGTTTGTCGGGGCAGAGCGACGAAGCTTTCTTT.